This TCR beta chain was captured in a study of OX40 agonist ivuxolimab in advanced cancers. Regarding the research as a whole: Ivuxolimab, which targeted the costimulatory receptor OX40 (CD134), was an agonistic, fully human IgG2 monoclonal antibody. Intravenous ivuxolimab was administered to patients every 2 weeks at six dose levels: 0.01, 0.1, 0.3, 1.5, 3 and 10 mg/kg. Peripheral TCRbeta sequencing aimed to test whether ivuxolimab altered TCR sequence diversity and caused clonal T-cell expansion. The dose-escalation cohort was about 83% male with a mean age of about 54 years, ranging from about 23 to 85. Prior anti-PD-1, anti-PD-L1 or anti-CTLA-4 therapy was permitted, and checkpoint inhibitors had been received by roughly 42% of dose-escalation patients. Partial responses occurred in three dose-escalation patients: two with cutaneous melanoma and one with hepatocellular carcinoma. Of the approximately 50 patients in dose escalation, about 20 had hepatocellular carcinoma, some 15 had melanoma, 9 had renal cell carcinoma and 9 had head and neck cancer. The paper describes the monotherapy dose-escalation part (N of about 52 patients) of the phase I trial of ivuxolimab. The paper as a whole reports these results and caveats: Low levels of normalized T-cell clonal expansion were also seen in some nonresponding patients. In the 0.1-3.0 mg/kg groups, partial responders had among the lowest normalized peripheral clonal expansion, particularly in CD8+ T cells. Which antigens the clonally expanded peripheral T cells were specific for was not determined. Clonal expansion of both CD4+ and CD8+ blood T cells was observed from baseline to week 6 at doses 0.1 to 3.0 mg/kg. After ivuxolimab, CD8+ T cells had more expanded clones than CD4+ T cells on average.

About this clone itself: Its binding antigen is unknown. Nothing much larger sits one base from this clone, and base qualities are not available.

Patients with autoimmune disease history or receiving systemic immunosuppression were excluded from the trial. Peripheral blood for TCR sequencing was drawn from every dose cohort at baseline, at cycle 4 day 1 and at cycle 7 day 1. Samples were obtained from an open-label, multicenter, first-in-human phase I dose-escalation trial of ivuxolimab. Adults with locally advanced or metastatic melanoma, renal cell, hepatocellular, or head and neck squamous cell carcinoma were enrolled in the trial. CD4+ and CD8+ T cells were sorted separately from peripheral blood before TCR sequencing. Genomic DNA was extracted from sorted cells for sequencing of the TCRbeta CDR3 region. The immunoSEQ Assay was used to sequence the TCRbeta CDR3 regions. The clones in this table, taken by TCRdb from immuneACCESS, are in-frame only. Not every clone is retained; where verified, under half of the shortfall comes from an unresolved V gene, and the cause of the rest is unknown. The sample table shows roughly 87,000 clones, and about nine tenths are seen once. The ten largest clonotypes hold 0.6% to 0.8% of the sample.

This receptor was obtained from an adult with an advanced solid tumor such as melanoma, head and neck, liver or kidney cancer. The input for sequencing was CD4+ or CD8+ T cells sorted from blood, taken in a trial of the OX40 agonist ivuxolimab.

The CDR3 in this case is CAWRGRTGGTYEQYF. Read as DNA, the sequence is TGTGCCTGGAGAGGGAGAACAGGGGGGACCTACGAGCAGTACTTC. The V and J genes are TRBV30 and TRBJ2-7; TRBD1 fits 8 bases in the junction. Its CDR3 holds 15 amino acids, cysteine through phenylalanine. Only the CDR3 part of the read is kept: 45 bases, read in frame from the first base. At the junction V is shortened by 3 bases and J by 2 bases; bases outside the gene matches: 9. The germline V gene (reference sequence) sets CDR1 to GTSNPN and CDR2 to SVGIG.